These 15 T cell receptor beta chains came from one sample sequenced in a study of shared clonotypes between healthy human individuals. Data came from immunoSEQ multiplex PCR; TCRdb stores just in-frame clones and leaves some out. The data contain millions of clones, 90% to 95% of them singletons. Sequenced material: naive CD4+ T cells sorted from blood. Subset defined: CD45RA+ positively selected. These receptors came from a man between 18 and 35 years old in good health.

This clone was counted a few times. The rearrangement joins TRBV7-2 to TRBJ2-3; D remains ambiguous. CDR1 is SGHTA and CDR2 is FQGNSA in the germline V gene. The V and J ends lost 1 base and 5 bases respectively, with 4 bases between them. The CDR3 length is 12 residues. This CDR3 is CASSLVGDTQYF. CDR3 bases: TGTGCCAGCAGCTTAGTGGGAGATACGCAGTATTTT.

The chain is built from TRBV7-9 and TRBJ2-3; D gene unclear. Germline V lookup: CDR1 SEHNR, CDR2 FQNEAQ (reference sequence). This CDR3 comprises 15 residues. Deletions cut 5 bases from V and 2 bases from J, with 14 bases between. In DNA form, the CDR3 reads TGTGCCAGCAGCATCGGCGGAACCGACACAGATACGCAGTATTTT. Translated: CASSIGGTDTDTQYF.

V usage is TRBV10-2 and J usage is TRBJ2-1; 16 nucleotides line up with TRBD2. The CDR3 is 20 residues long. CDR1 is WSHSY, CDR2 SAAADI, per germline. V shed 6 bases and J 0 bases; nucleotides not matched to a gene: 11. CDR3 region: CASSPGTSGGARSSYNEQFF. CDR3 sequence (DNA): TGCGCCAGCAGCCCCGGGACTAGCGGGGGGGCCAGGAGCTCCTACAATGAGCAGTTCTTC.

V usage is TRBV5-1 and J usage is TRBJ2-7, with 9 bases matching TRBD2. The V gene's germline CDR1 is SGHRS and CDR2 YFSETQ. The CDR3 loop spans 17 amino acids. J gave up 2 bases and V 0 bases, and 9 bases lay outside the gene matches. The CDR3 spells CASSLAMGTSFPYEQYF. The CDR3 DNA reads TGCGCCAGCAGCTTGGCAATGGGGACTAGCTTTCCCTACGAGCAGTACTTC.

The CDR3 loop reads CASSLGLNSYEQYF. The DNA of the CDR3 is TGTGCCAGCAGCTTAGGGCTGAACTCCTACGAGCAGTACTTC. The J gene is TRBJ2-7, the V gene TRBV7-6; D ambiguous. Trimming took off 1 base at V and 0 bases at J, with 7 bases between the two ends. The CDR3 has 14 amino acids. Per the germline V gene, CDR1 is SGHVS and CDR2 is FNYEAQ.

J is TRBJ2-2 and V is TRBV10-3; no definite D call. Trimming shortened V by 4 bases and J by 0 bases, and 12 bases separated the two germline ends. The CDR3 totals 16 residues. Germline CDR1 reads ENHRY; CDR2 reads SYGVKD. The CDR3 nucleotides read TGTGCCATCAGTGCGATAGACACTTCGAACACCGGGGAGCTGTTTTTT. Amino acid sequence: CAISAIDTSNTGELFF.

Here the CDR3 reads CASRRQGTSYEQYF. CDR3 DNA sequence: TGTGCCAGCAGGCGACAGGGGACTTCCTACGAGCAGTACTTC. The chain joins TRBV6-5 to TRBJ2-7, with 8 positions matching TRBD1. The V and J ends lost 6 bases and 1 base, in that order; junction bases with no gene match: 5. The CDR3 has 14 residues. The V gene's germline CDR1 is MNHEY and CDR2 SVGAGI.

V gene TRBV28 combines with J gene TRBJ2-7, with D possibly TRBD2 on 5 matching bases. Germline assignment: CDR1 MDHEN and CDR2 SYDVKM. Between the trimmed V and J ends, which lost 7 bases and 4 bases, there was a span of 14 bases. CDR3 length: 13 amino acids. CDR3 DNA: TGTGCCAGCACCCTCCGGACTGGATACGAGCAGTACTTC. Protein product: CASTLRTGYEQYF.

This clone was recorded once. The same CDR3 also results from other DNA sequences found in this sample. V is TRBV5-1 and J is TRBJ2-3; D gene ambiguous. The CDR3 is 13 residues long. Germline V gene data show CDR1 as SGHRS and CDR2 as YFSETQ. V was cut by 1 base and J by 3 bases, with 6 bases left in between. The CDR3 region has the DNA TGCGCCAGCAGCTTGATGGGTACAGATACGCAGTATTTT. Amino acids: CASSLMGTDTQYF.

V and J are TRBV2 and TRBJ2-7; possible D gene TRBD2, 6 bases. The germline V gene has CDR1 SNHLY and CDR2 FYNNEI. The CDR3 runs 12 residues. Between the trimmed V and J ends, which lost 6 bases and 3 bases, there was a span of 9 bases. The CDR3 reads CASRGTLYEQYF. The CDR3 DNA is TGTGCCAGCAGAGGGACTCTCTACGAGCAGTACTTC. The entire variable domain, with the rest obtained from reference TRBV2 and TRBJ2-7, is as follows: EPEVTQTPSHQVTQMGQEVILRCVPISNHLYFYWYRQILGQKVEFLVSFYNNEISEKSEIFDDQFSVERPDGSNFTLKIRSTKLEDSAMYFCASRGTLYEQYFGPGTRLTVT.

The chain links TRBV5-1 to TRBJ2-3; 12 bases map to TRBD2. The CDR3 runs to 16 residues. V shed 0 bases and J 4 bases; nucleotides not matched to a gene: 3. Germline V gene sequence: CDR1 SGHRS, CDR2 YFSETQ. CDR3 nucleotide sequence: TGCGCCAGCAGCTTGGAGACTAGCGGGAGTGCAGATACGCAGTATTTT. Amino acids: CASSLETSGSADTQYF.

The V and J genes are TRBV25-1 and TRBJ1-3; 7 bases are shared with TRBD1. The CDR3 runs to 15 residues. V was clipped by 5 bases and J by 3 bases; unmatched bases: 7. Germline V lookup: CDR1 MGHDK, CDR2 SYGVNS. The CDR3: CASSSDRVGGNTIYF. Written as DNA, the CDR3 is TGTGCCAGCAGTTCCGACAGGGTGGGTGGAAACACCATATATTTT. The full variable domain, with the rest looked up from reference TRBV25-1 and TRBJ1-3, is EADIYQTPRYLVIGTGKKITLECSQTMGHDKMYWYQQDPGMELHLIHYSYGVNSTEKGDLSSESTVSRIRTEHFPLTLESARPSHTSQYLCASSSDRVGGNTIYFGEGSWLTVV.

DNA of the CDR3: TGTGCCAGCAGCTTAGACGGCACCTTCAATCAGCCCCAGCATTTT. Protein product: CASSLDGTFNQPQHF. J is TRBJ1-5 and V is TRBV7-2; D is uncertain. From germline, CDR1 is SGHTA and CDR2 FQGNSA. This CDR3 has 15 residues. With 1 base removed from V and 3 bases from J, the gap between germline ends came to 10 bases.

The rearrangement links TRBV5-8 to TRBJ1-5; D unresolved. V dropped 3 bases and J dropped 6 bases, with 7 bases sitting between them. The CDR3 runs 12 residues. Per the germline V gene, CDR1 is SGHTS and CDR2 is YDEGEE. CDR3 sequence: CASSSDPQPQHF. DNA for the CDR3: TGTGCCAGCAGCTCGGACCCTCAGCCCCAGCATTTT.

The CDR3 coding sequence is TGTGCCAGCAGCTTAGCCGAGGGATCCTATGGCTACACCTTC. Encoded protein: CASSLAEGSYGYTF. The J gene is TRBJ1-2, the V gene TRBV7-2; D is uncertain. CDR1 and CDR2 (germline): SGHTA, FQGNSA. The CDR3 runs 14 residues. The V and J ends lost 0 bases and 4 bases respectively, with 9 bases between them.